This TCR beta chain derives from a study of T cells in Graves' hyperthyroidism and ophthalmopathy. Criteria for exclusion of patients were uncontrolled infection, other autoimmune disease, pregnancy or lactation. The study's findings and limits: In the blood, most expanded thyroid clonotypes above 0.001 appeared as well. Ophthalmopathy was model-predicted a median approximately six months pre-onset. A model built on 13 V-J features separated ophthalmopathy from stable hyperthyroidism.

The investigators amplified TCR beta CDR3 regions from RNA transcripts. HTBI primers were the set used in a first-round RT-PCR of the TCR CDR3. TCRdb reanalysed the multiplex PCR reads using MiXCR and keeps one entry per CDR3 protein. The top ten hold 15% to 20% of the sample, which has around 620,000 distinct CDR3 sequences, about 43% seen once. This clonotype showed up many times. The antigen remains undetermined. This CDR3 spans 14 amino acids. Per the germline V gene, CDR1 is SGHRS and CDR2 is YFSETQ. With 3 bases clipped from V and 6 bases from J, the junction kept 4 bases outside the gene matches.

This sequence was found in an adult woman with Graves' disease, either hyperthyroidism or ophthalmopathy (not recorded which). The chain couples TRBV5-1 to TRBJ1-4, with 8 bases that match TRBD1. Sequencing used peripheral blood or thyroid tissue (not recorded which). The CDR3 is CASSSGQGDEKLFF. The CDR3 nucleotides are TGCGCCAGCAGCTCCGGACAGGGCGATGAAAAACTGTTTTTT. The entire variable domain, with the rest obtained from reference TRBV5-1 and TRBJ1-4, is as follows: KAGVTQTPRYLIKTRGQQVTLSCSPISGHRSVSWYQQTPGQGLQFLFEYFSETQRNKGNFPGRFSGRQFSNSRSEMNVSTLELGDSALYLCASSSGQGDEKLFFGSGTQLSVL.